Shown below are 27 T cell receptor beta chains from a single sample sequenced in a study of beta chain features in type 1 diabetes. General study results and limits: When Type 1 diabetes patients were examined, their TCRB CDR3s proved moderately but significantly shorter in all four CD4+ subsets.

Investigators reverse transcribed all isolated RNA, so they sequenced expressed TCRB transcripts. Clones were read by immunoSEQ multiplex PCR, and TCRdb kept only the in-frame ones, dropping some. The sample holds nearly 350,000 clones, around 9.3% seen once. These receptors' antigens are unknown. Sequenced input: central memory CD4+ T cells from blood. The receptor set was obtained from a man younger than 45 with type 1 diabetes.

In its sample, this clone was seen many times. The chain links TRBV29-1 to TRBJ2-1; TRBD1 agrees at 8 bases. CDR1 SQVTM and CDR2 ANQGSEA come from the germline V gene. The CDR3 has 12 residues. Trimming took 6 bases from V and 5 from J; bases not matched to a gene: 3. This CDR3 reads CSVPDRDNEQFF. For the CDR3, the DNA is TGCAGCGTCCCGGACAGGGACAATGAGCAGTTCTTC.

This clone appeared a few times. This rearrangement joins TRBV5-1 to TRBJ2-6, with 11 bases identical to TRBD2. Germline values: CDR1 SGHRS, CDR2 YFSETQ. V dropped 7 bases and J dropped 0; count of bases not matched to a gene: 12. This CDR3 has 19 amino acids. CDR3 sequence: CASRIPGLAVSSGANVLTF. Written as DNA, the CDR3 is TGCGCCAGCCGCATACCGGGACTAGCGGTATCCTCTGGGGCCAACGTCCTGACTTTC.

This sequence joins TRBV7-8 and TRBJ2-7; no firm D call. The germline gives CDR1 SGHVS, CDR2 FQNEAQ. Trimming left V 1 base short and J 7 bases short, with 11 bases between. The CDR3 covers 13 residues. The DNA for the CDR3 is TGTGCCAGCAGCTTAGGGGGAAGTAGGGAGCAGTACTTC. Its translation: CASSLGGSREQYF. Full variable domain (remainder filled in from reference TRBV7-8 and TRBJ2-7): GAGVSQSPRYKVAKRGQDVALRCDPISGHVSLFWYQQALGQGPEFLTYFQNEAQLDKSGLPSDRFFAERPEGSVSTLKIQRTQQEDSAVYLCASSLGGSREQYFGPGTRLTVT.

This chain links TRBV18 with TRBJ2-7; possible D gene TRBD1, 6 bases. CDR3 length: 14 amino acids. CDR1 and CDR2 (germline): KGHSH, LQKENI. Trimming removed 1 base at V and 3 bases at J, with 10 bases between. The CDR3 DNA follows: TGTGCCAGCTCACCACGGCCAGGGGACTACGAGCAGTACTTC. Amino acid sequence: CASSPRPGDYEQYF.

CDR3 DNA: TGCGCCAGCAGCCAAGGGTTTACCGGGGAGCTGTTTTTT. It translates to CASSQGFTGELFF. This chain uses TRBV4-3 with TRBJ2-2; no clear D. The CDR3 is made up of 13 amino acids. V shed 1 base and J shed 5 bases, with 5 bases lying between them. Germline CDR1 and CDR2: LGHNA and YSLEER.

Of note for this clone: Other DNA sequences within the sample encode an identical CDR3. The rearrangement links TRBV6-5 to TRBJ2-3, with 12 bases aligning to TRBD1. Germline V gene data show CDR1 as MNHEY and CDR2 as SVGAGI. This CDR3 has 15 residues. Trimming at V came to 6 bases and at J to 6 bases, leaving 7 bases not matched to a gene. In DNA form, the CDR3 reads TGTGCCAGCAGCAGGGGACAGGGGGCTTCGGATACGCAGTATTTT. It codes for CASSRGQGASDTQYF.

The genes are TRBV13 and TRBJ2-7; TRBD1 might be the D (6 bases). Trimming took 5 bases from V and 5 from J, leaving 19 bases between them. The CDR3 spans 15 residues. CDR1 is PRHDT, CDR2 FYEKMQ, per germline (reference sequence). The CDR3 protein is CASSDRTRGSHEQYF. The CDR3 DNA reads TGTGCCAGCAGCGATAGGACGAGGGGGTCTCACGAGCAGTACTTC. The complete variable domain, with remaining parts taken from reference TRBV13 and TRBJ2-7, reads AAGVIQSPRHLIKEKRETATLKCYPIPRHDTVYWYQQGPGQDPQFLISFYEKMQSDKGSIPDRFSAQQFSDYHSELNMSSLELGDSALYFCASSDRTRGSHEQYFGPGTRLTVT.

This clone occurred a few times. The rearrangement uses TRBV7-9 and TRBJ2-1; 7 bases map to TRBD2. The CDR3 runs to 16 residues. The germline CDR1 and CDR2 sequences are SEHNR and FQNEAQ (reference sequence). The trim removed 7 bases at V and 6 bases at J, leaving 15 bases unmatched. The CDR3, as DNA: TGTGCCAGCAACACACGGGCCAGCGGGGAGGCCAATGAGCAGTTCTTC. Its translation is CASNTRASGEANEQFF.

Only a few counts were recorded for this clone. This chain uses TRBV4-2 with TRBJ1-4, with D hard to call. This CDR3 comprises 12 residues. Trimming stripped 8 bases from V and 7 bases from J, with 11 bases between. CDR1 is LGHNA, CDR2 YNFKEQ, per germline. CDR3 region: CASRRAREKLFF. The CDR3 bases are TGTGCCAGCCGCCGCGCCCGTGAAAAACTGTTTTTT.

The chain recombines TRBV7-2 with TRBJ2-2; perhaps D is TRBD1 or TRBD2 (6 bases each). The CDR3 is 16 amino acids. The V gene lost 5 bases and the J gene lost 6 bases, with 19 bases spanning the gap. CDR1 and CDR2 (germline): SGHTA, FQGNSA. The CDR3 is CASSKLRSRGAGELFF. The CDR3, as DNA: TGTGCCAGCAGCAAACTTCGGTCGAGGGGGGCCGGGGAGCTGTTTTTT.

The chain employs TRBV9 and TRBJ1-4; D is possibly TRBD1 (5 bases). The CDR3 is 16 residues long. Trimming took 3 bases from V and 5 from J, leaving 17 bases between them. The germline CDR1 and CDR2 sequences are SGDLS and YYNGEE. The CDR3 sequence: CASSAWDGGRNEKLFF. CDR3 nucleotide sequence: TGTGCCAGCAGCGCTTGGGACGGGGGAAGGAATGAAAAACTGTTTTTT. The variable domain in full, completed from reference TRBV9 and TRBJ1-4, reads DSGVTQTPKHLITATGQRVTLRCSPRSGDLSVYWYQQSLDQGLQFLIQYYNGEERAKGNILERFSAQQFPDLHSELNLSSLELGDSALYFCASSAWDGGRNEKLFFGSGTQLSVL.

This rearrangement joins TRBV7-9 to TRBJ2-7, with D possibly being TRBD2 (6 bases). Trimming removed 0 bases from V and 0 bases from J, with 15 bases in between. This CDR3 is built from 17 residues. From germline, CDR1 is SEHNR and CDR2 FQNEAQ (reference sequence). CDR3 residues: CASSLAYTEGSSYEQYF. The CDR3 DNA is TGTGCCAGCAGCTTAGCGTATACGGAGGGGAGCTCCTACGAGCAGTACTTC.

The V and J genes are TRBV5-1 and TRBJ2-5; TRBD2 is a possible D gene (5 bases). Trimming left V 2 bases short and J 3 bases short, with 8 bases between. The length of the CDR3 is 13 residues. Germline CDR1 is SGHRS and CDR2 is YFSETQ. The CDR3 loop is CASSFGDKETQYF. DNA for the CDR3: TGCGCCAGCAGCTTCGGGGATAAAGAGACCCAGTACTTC.

Only a few counts were recorded for this clone. The gene calls are TRBV10-1 and TRBJ1-2; 7 positions agree with TRBD1. From germline, CDR1 is WNHNN and CDR2 SYGVQD (reference sequence). The V gene end was trimmed by 4 bases and the J gene end by 5 bases; junction bases not matched to a gene: 7. CDR3 length equals 14 residues. Here the CDR3 DNA reads TGCGCCAGCAGTGCCGACAGGGCGGGGTATGGCTACACCTTC. This codes for CASSADRAGYGYTF.

This clone occurred a few times. The gene calls are TRBV11-2 and TRBJ2-3, with 9 bases fitting TRBD1. Trimming removed 7 bases from V and 6 bases from J; junction bases left unmatched: 5. The CDR3 contains 13 residues. CDR1 SGHAT and CDR2 FQNNGV come from the germline V gene. The CDR3 region is CASTLGQGDTQYF. The CDR3 DNA follows: TGTGCCAGCACCCTTGGACAGGGGGATACGCAGTATTTT.

The chain couples TRBV11-2 to TRBJ1-5; 8 bases line up with TRBD1. The V gene end was trimmed by 5 bases and the J gene end by 6 bases; junction bases not matched to a gene: 6. This CDR3 comprises 14 residues. Germline V CDR1 and CDR2: SGHAT, FQNNGV. This CDR3 is CASSIGQGSQPQHF. The CDR3, as DNA: TGTGCCAGCAGCATAGGACAGGGTTCTCAGCCCCAGCATTTT. Together with reference TRBV11-2 and TRBJ1-5, the CDR3 gives the full variable domain: EAGVAQSPRYKIIEKRQSVAFWCNPISGHATLYWYQQILGQGPKLLIQFQNNGVVDDSQLPKDRFSAERLKGVDSTLKIQPAKLEDSAVYLCASSIGQGSQPQHFGDGTRLSIL.

V is TRBV4-3 and J is TRBJ2-3; unclear D gene. The CDR3 loop spans 13 amino acids. Trimming left V 0 bases short and J 4 bases short, with 5 bases between. CDR1 LGHNA and CDR2 YSLEER come from the germline V gene. The CDR3 is CASSQDRPDTQYF. As DNA, the CDR3 is TGCGCCAGCAGCCAAGATAGGCCAGATACGCAGTATTTT.

V is TRBV7-9 and J is TRBJ2-7; TRBD1 agrees at 7 bases. The CDR3 is 15 residues long. V dropped 1 base and J dropped 7; count of bases not matched to a gene: 10. Germline-derived CDR1 and CDR2 are SEHNR and FQNEAQ (reference sequence). The CDR3 nucleotides read TGTGCCAGCAGCTTAGTTAAAGGGGGCCTACGGGAGCAGTACTTC. This translates into CASSLVKGGLREQYF.

A few counts support this clone. Written as DNA, the CDR3 is TGCGCCAGCAGCCAAGATCCAGGACTAGCCTTAGCCAAAAACATTCAGTACTTC. Translated, it gives CASSQDPGLALAKNIQYF. V gene TRBV4-3 combines with J gene TRBJ2-4; 8 bases fit TRBD2. J gave up 0 bases and V 0 bases, and 7 bases lay outside the gene matches. This CDR3 comprises 18 residues. Germline CDR1 LGHNA, CDR2 YSLEER.

About this clone: This CDR3 is also generated by other DNA sequences in the sample. The chain has TRBV29-1 and TRBJ1-2; D is unclear. V was clipped by 6 bases and J by 8 bases, with 13 bases between them. CDR1 is SQVTM and CDR2 is ANQGSEA in the germline V gene. CDR3 length equals 11 residues. This CDR3 is CSVQAAGGYTF. In DNA form, the CDR3 reads TGCAGCGTGCAGGCGGCGGGCGGCTACACCTTC.

This clone appeared many times. The chain carries TRBV2 and TRBJ2-1; 14 nucleotides match TRBD2. This CDR3 comprises 17 residues. Trimming at V came to 6 bases and at J to 0 bases, leaving 4 bases not matched to a gene. Germline-derived CDR1 and CDR2 are SNHLY and FYNNEI. The CDR3 coding sequence is TGTGCCAGCAGGGGACTAGCGGGGGTTAACTCCTACAATGAGCAGTTCTTC. It is translated as CASRGLAGVNSYNEQFF.

The chain carries TRBV5-1 and TRBJ2-7; the match to TRBD1 covers 7 bases. The V and J ends lost 3 bases and 3 bases, in that order; junction bases with no gene match: 12. Germline V gene lookup returns CDR1 SGHRS and CDR2 YFSETQ. The CDR3 sequence is 16 residues long. The CDR3 coding sequence is TGCGCCAGCAGCTCGGGGACAGTTGGGTCCCACTACGAGCAGTACTTC. Its protein product is CASSSGTVGSHYEQYF.

This clone came up a few times. The chain couples TRBV5-6 to TRBJ2-3; the match to TRBD2 covers 13 bases. The germline CDR1 and CDR2 sequences are SGHDT and YYEEEE. The CDR3 consists of 16 residues. The V segment lost 4 bases and the J segment 4 bases; nucleotides outside the gene matches: 6. In DNA form, the CDR3 reads TGTGCCAGCAGCCCTGGACTAGCGGGGGCCTCAGATACGCAGTATTTT. Residues: CASSPGLAGASDTQYF.

V gene TRBV2 combines with J gene TRBJ1-5, with D perhaps matching TRBD1 (5 bases). Trimming took 5 bases from V and 0 from J, leaving 14 bases between them. The CDR3 is 16 residues long. The germline CDR1 and CDR2 sequences are SNHLY and FYNNEI. The CDR3, as DNA: TGTGCCAGCAGTTTTCGACAGCTAGATAGCAATCAGCCCCAGCATTTT. Translating gives CASSFRQLDSNQPQHF.

Only a few counts were recorded for this clone. This rearrangement joins TRBV7-2 to TRBJ2-3; D is undetermined. CDR1 is SGHTA and CDR2 is FQGNSA in the germline V gene. The V end lost 2 bases, the J end lost 1 base, and 10 bases lay between the germline ends. This CDR3 has 15 residues. This CDR3 is CASSLIKQGTDTQYF. CDR3 sequence (DNA): TGTGCCAGCAGCTTAATAAAGCAGGGCACAGATACGCAGTATTTT.

The sample holds a few counts of this clone. One end of the junction fails to match germline, which may point to a read error. The chain is built from TRBV7-8 and TRBJ1-3, with D unclear. The CDR3 is made up of 14 amino acids. Per the germline V gene, CDR1 is SGHVS and CDR2 is FQNEAQ. CDR3: CASSLIRNGDTIYF. CDR3 DNA: TGTGCCAGCAGCTTAATCAGGAATGGAGACACCATATATTTT.

With respect to this clone: Possible read error: a much larger clone is one base away. The rearrangement joins TRBV7-8 to TRBJ1-1, with 7 nucleotides matching TRBD1. Looked up from germline, CDR1 is SGHVS and CDR2 is FQNEAQ. This CDR3 contains 14 residues. V was pared by 3 bases and J by 3 bases, with 4 bases of the junction left unmatched. The CDR3 reads CASSFTGADTEAFF. The CDR3 coding sequence is TGTGCCAGCAGCTTTACAGGGGCGGACACTGAAGCTTTCTTT.